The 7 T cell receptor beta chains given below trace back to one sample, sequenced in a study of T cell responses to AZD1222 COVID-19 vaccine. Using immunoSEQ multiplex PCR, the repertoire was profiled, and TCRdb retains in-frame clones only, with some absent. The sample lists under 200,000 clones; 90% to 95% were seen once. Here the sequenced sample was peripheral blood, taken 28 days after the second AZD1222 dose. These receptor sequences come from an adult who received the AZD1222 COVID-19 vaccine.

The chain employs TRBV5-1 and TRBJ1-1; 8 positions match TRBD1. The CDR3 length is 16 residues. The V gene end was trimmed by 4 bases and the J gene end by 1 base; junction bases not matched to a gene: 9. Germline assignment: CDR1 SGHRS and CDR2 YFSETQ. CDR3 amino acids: CASSPGQGPTNTEAFF. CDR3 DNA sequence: TGCGCCAGCAGCCCCGGACAGGGACCTACGAACACTGAAGCTTTCTTT.

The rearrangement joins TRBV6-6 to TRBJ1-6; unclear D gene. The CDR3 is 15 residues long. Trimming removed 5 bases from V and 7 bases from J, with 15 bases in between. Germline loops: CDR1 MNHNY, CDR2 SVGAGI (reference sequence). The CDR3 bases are TGTGCCAGCAGTACCCCGCGGGTACGAAATTCACCCCTCCACTTT. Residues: CASSTPRVRNSPLHF.

As DNA, the CDR3 is TGTGCCCTAGGGCCAGGGGGTTTCAATTCACCCCTCCACTTT. Its protein is CALGPGGFNSPLHF. This chain uses TRBV19 with TRBJ1-6; 7 bases are a match to TRBD1. Germline CDR1 is LNHDA and CDR2 is SQIVND (reference sequence). This CDR3 is built from 14 residues. The V and J ends lost 11 bases and 7 bases, in that order; junction bases with no gene match: 11.

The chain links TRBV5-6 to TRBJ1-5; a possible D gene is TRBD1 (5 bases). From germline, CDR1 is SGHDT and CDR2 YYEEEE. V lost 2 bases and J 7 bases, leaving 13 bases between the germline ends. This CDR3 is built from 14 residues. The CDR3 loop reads CASSFGGGSQPQHF. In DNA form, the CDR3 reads TGTGCCAGCAGCTTCGGCGGGGGGAGCCAGCCCCAGCATTTT.

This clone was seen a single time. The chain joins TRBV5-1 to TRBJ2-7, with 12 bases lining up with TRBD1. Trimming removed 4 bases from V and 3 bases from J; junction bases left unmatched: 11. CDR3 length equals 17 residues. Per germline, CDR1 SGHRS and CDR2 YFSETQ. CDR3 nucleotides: TGCGCCAGCAGCCTCTCCGGGGGACAGGGGGCGAACTACGAGCAGTACTTC. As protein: CASSLSGGQGANYEQYF.

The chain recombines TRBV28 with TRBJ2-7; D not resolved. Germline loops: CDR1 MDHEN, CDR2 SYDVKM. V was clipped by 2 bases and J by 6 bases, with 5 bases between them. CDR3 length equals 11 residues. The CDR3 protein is CASSLPPEQYF. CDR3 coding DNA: TGTGCCAGCAGTTTACCCCCCGAGCAGTACTTC.

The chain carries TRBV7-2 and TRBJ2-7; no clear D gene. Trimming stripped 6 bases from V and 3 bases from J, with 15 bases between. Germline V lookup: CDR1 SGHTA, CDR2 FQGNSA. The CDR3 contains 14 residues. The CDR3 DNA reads TGTGCCAGCAGACCAGATGAACTGGGCTACGAGCAGTACTTC. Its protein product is CASRPDELGYEQYF.